This TCR beta chain is from a study of blood T cells in healthy people across ages. Primed by a sample-barcoded 5' primer and a J-beta primer mix, a second PCR proceeded for about 6 to 11 cycles. TCRdb re-called the 5' RACE reads through MiXCR, storing one row per CDR3 protein. The sample has 700,000 to 900,000 distinct CDR3 sequences; around 25% are singletons. Staff drew around 10 milliliters of peripheral blood from each donor. This clonotype was found a few times. Its antigen is unidentified. Study-wide findings and caveats: One million T cells yielded diversity estimates that were considered underestimates. The lack of PBMC sorting stopped any conclusive naive versus antigen-experienced comparison.

This CDR3 has 16 residues. Germline V gives CDR1 SEHNR, CDR2 FQNEAQ (reference sequence). This sample also appeared in a second study, on T cells of mothers and their children. This second study says: Mothers and children who were related shared slightly more overlap than unrelated pairs, but not significantly more.

This clonotype was obtained from a boy aged 5 to 17 in good health. Sequencing input: blood. This sequence joins TRBV7-9 and TRBJ2-7, with D perhaps matching TRBD1 (5 bases). The DNA end lines up better with TRBJ2-1; the J call may be wrong. CDR3 DNA sequence: TGTGCCAGCAGCGTAGACAGACCTATGCTCTACAATGAGCAGTTCTTC. Residues: CASSVDRPMLYNEQFF.